This T cell receptor beta chain was sequenced for a study of shared clonotypes between healthy human individuals. Across the study: For every donor, three CD4 naive, three CD4 memory, two CD8 naive and one CD8 memory plates were used. Notes on the study in general: Non-shared clonotypes showed lower generation probabilities than clonotypes common to all four donors. Among the subsets, naive ones generally showed larger estimated richness than memory ones.

Negatively enriched CD4+ T cells were divided by CD45RA into naive and memory. A word on this clone: As yet, its antigen is unknown.

Clones were sequenced by immunoSEQ multiplex PCR, and TCRdb holds only the in-frame ones, with some missing. The repertoire holds 190,000 or so clones, with roughly 91% as singletons. There are 14 residues in the CDR3. The germline V gene has CDR1 MDHEN and CDR2 SYDVKM. Trimming cost V 4 bases and J 4 bases, with 13 bases left between them. This sequence originates from a woman aged 25 to 45 in good health. The sequenced sample was naive CD4+ T cells sorted from blood. Specified subset: CD45RA+ positively selected. The chain recombines TRBV28 with TRBJ1-1; the D is unclear. CDR3 nucleotides: TGTGCCAGCAGTTCCGCAAGTTGGCGCACTGAAGCTTTCTTT. It specifies CASSSASWRTEAFF.